This T cell receptor (beta chain) was sequenced in a study of early T cells in non-severe SARS-CoV-2 infection. This clonotype was seen a handful of times. Via MiXCR, TCRdb re-called the 5' RACE reads, giving one row per CDR3 protein. There are 25,000 to 30,000 distinct CDR3 sequences in the sample; approximately 6% occur only once, and approximately 30% lies in the top ten. Per germline, CDR1 SGHDT and CDR2 YYEEEE. V shed 4 bases, J shed 5 bases, and the junction held 7 bases outside the gene matches. CDR3 length equals 15 residues. The material was whole blood, obtained at baseline. This clonotype originated in an adult who was a healthcare worker with PCR-confirmed SARS-CoV-2 infection or an uninfected control (not recorded which). The V call is TRBV5-6, the J call TRBJ2-1, with 9 bases aligning to TRBD1. The CDR3 is CASSKPGQGHNEQFF. The CDR3 DNA follows: TGTGCCAGCAGCAAACCGGGACAGGGTCACAATGAGCAGTTCTTC.